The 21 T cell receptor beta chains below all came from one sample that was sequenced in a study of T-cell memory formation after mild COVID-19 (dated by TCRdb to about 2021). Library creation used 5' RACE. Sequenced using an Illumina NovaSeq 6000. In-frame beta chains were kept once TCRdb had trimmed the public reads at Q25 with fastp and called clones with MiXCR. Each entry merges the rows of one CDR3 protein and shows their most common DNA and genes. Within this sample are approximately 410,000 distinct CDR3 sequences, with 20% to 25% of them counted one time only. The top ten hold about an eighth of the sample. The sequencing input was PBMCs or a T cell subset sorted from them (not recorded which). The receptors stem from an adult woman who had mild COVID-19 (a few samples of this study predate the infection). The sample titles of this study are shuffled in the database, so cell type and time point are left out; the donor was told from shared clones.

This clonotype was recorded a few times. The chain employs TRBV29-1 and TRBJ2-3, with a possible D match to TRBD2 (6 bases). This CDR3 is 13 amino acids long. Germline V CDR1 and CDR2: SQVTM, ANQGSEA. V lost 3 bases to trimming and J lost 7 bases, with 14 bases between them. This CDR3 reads CSVDRGERNTQYF. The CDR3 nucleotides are TGCAGCGTTGACCGCGGGGAACGGAATACGCAGTATTTT.

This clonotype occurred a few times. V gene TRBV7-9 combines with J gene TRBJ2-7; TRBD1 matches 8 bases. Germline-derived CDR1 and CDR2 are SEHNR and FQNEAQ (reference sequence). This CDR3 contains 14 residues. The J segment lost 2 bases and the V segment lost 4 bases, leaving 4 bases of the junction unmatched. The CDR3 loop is CASSSDRETYEQYF. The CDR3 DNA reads TGTGCCAGCAGCTCGGACAGGGAGACCTACGAGCAGTACTTC.

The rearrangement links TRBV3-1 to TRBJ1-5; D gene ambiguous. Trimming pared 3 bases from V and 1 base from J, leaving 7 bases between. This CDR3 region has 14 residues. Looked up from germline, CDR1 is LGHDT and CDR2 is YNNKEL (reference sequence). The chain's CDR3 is CASSHLASNQPQHF. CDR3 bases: TGTGCCAGCAGCCACCTGGCGAGCAATCAGCCCCAGCATTTT.

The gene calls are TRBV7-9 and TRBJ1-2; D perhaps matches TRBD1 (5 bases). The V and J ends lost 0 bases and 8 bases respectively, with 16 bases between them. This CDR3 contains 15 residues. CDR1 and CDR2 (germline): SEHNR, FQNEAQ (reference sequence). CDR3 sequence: CASSLARTPIFGYTF. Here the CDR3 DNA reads TGTGCCAGCAGCTTAGCCCGGACACCCATCTTCGGCTACACCTTC. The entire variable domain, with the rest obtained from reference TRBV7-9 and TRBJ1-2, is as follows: DTGVSQNPRHKITKRGQNVTFRCDPISEHNRLYWYRQTLGQGPEFLTYFQNEAQLEKSRLLSDRFSAERPKGSFSTLEIQRTEQGDSAMYLCASSLARTPIFGYTFGSGTRLTVV.

The CDR3 DNA reads TGTGCCAGCAGTGAAGGCACGAACACTGAAGCTTTCTTT. This encodes CASSEGTNTEAFF. The chain links TRBV2 to TRBJ1-1; D gene uncertain. Trimming shortened V by 1 base and J by 1 base, and 4 bases separated the two germline ends. Germline values: CDR1 SNHLY, CDR2 FYNNEI. The CDR3 is made up of 13 amino acids. Full variable domain (remainder filled in from reference TRBV2 and TRBJ1-1): EPEVTQTPSHQVTQMGQEVILRCVPISNHLYFYWYRQILGQKVEFLVSFYNNEISEKSEIFDDQFSVERPDGSNFTLKIRSTKLEDSAMYFCASSEGTNTEAFFGQGTRLTVV.

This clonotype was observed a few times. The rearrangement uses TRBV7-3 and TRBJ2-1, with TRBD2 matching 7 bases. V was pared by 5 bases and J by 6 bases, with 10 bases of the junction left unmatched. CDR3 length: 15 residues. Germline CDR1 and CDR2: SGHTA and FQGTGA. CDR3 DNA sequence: TGTGCCAGCAGCCCTTTCGGGGGAGGGGTCAATGAGCAGTTCTTC. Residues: CASSPFGGGVNEQFF. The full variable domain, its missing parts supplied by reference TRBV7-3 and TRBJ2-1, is GAGVSQTPSNKVTEKGKYVELRCDPISGHTALYWYRQSLGQGPEFLIYFQGTGAADDSGLPNDRFFAVRPEGSVSTLKIQRTERGDSAVYLCASSPFGGGVNEQFFGPGTRLTVL.

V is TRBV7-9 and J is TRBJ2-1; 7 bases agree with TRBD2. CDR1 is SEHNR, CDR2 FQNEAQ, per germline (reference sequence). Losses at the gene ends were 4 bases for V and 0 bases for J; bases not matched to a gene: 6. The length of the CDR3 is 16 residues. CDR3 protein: CASSSGRASSYNEQFF. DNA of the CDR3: TGTGCCAGCAGCTCGGGGAGGGCCTCCTCCTACAATGAGCAGTTCTTC.

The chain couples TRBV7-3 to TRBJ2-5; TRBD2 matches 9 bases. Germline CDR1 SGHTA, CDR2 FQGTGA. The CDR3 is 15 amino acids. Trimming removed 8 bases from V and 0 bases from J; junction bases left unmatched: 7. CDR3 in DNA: TGTGCCAGCCCCGTCCTAGCGGGGAACCAAGAGACCCAGTACTTC. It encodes CASPVLAGNQETQYF. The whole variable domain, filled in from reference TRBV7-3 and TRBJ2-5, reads GAGVSQTPSNKVTEKGKYVELRCDPISGHTALYWYRQSLGQGPEFLIYFQGTGAADDSGLPNDRFFAVRPEGSVSTLKIQRTERGDSAVYLCASPVLAGNQETQYFGPGTRLLVL.

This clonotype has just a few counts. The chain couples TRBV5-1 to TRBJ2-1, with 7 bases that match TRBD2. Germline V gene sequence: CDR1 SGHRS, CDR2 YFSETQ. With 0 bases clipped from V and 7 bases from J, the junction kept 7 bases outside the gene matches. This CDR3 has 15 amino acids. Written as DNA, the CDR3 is TGCGCCAGCAGCTTGGGGCTAGCGGCAGGGAATGAGCAGTTCTTC. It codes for CASSLGLAAGNEQFF.

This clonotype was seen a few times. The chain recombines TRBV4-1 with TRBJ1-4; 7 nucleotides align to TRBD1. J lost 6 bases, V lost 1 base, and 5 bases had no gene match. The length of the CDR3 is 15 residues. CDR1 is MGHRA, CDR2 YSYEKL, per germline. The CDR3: CASSQGDSSDEKLFF. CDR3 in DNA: TGCGCCAGCAGCCAAGGGGACAGTTCAGATGAAAAACTGTTTTTT.

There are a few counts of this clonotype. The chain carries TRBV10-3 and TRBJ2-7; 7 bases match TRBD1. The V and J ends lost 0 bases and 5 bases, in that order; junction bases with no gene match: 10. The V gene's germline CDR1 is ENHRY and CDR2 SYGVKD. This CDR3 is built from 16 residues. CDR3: CAISESLEGAFHEQYF. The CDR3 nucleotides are TGTGCCATCAGTGAGTCTTTAGAGGGGGCTTTCCACGAGCAGTACTTC.

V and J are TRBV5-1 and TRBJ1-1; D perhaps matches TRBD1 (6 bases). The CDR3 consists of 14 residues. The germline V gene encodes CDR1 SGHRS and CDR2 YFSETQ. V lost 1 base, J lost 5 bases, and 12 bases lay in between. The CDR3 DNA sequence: TGCGCCAGCAGCTTGCAGGGGCGCGGGACTGAAGCTTTCTTT. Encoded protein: CASSLQGRGTEAFF.

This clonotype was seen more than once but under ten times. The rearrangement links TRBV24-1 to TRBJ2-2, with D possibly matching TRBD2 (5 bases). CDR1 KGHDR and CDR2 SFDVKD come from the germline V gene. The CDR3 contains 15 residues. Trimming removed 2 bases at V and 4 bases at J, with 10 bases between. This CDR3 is CATSDWAGFTGELFF. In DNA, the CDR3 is TGTGCCACCAGTGATTGGGCGGGCTTCACCGGGGAGCTGTTTTTT.

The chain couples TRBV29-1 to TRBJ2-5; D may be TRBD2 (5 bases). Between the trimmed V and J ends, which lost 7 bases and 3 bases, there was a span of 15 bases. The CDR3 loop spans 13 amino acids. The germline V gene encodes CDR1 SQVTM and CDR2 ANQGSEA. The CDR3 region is CSASLGSKETQYF. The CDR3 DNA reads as TGCAGCGCCTCTCTAGGGAGTAAAGAGACCCAGTACTTC. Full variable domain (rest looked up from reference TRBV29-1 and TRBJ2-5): SAVISQKPSRDICQRGTSLTIQCQVDSQVTMMFWYRQQPGQSLTLIATANQGSEATYESGFVIDKFPISRPNLTFSTLTVSNMSPEDSSIYLCSASLGSKETQYFGPGTRLLVL.

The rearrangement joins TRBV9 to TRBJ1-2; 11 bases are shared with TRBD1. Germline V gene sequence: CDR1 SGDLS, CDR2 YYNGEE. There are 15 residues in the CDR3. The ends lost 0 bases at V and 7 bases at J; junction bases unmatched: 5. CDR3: CASSVDTGTGGGYTF. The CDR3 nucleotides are TGTGCCAGCAGCGTAGATACCGGGACAGGGGGTGGCTACACCTTC.

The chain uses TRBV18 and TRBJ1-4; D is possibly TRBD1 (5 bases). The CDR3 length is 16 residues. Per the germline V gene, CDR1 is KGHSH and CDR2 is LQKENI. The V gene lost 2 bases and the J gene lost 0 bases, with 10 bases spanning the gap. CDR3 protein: CASSPGGVSTNEKLFF. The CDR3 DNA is TGTGCCAGCTCACCAGGGGGAGTATCAACTAATGAAAAACTGTTTTTT.

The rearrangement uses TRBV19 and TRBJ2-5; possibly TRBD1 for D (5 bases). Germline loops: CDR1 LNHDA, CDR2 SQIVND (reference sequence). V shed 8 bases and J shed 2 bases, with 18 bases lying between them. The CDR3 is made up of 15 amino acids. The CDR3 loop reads CASSQTVERQETQYF. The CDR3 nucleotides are TGTGCCAGTTCTCAGACAGTGGAGAGACAAGAGACCCAGTACTTC.

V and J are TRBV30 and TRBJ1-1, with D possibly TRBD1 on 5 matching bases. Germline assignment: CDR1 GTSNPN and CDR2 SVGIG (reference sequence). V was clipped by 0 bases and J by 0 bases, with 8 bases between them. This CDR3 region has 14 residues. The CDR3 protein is CAWSVKGLNTEAFF. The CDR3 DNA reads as TGTGCCTGGAGTGTTAAGGGGTTGAACACTGAAGCTTTCTTT.

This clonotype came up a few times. In DNA, the CDR3 is TGTGCCAGCGGGTATGGCTACACCTTC. Its protein is CASGYGYTF. J is TRBJ1-2 and V is TRBV28; no definite D call. Germline loops: CDR1 MDHEN, CDR2 SYDVKM. The V and J ends lost 8 bases and 5 bases respectively, with 3 bases between them. The CDR3 runs 9 residues.

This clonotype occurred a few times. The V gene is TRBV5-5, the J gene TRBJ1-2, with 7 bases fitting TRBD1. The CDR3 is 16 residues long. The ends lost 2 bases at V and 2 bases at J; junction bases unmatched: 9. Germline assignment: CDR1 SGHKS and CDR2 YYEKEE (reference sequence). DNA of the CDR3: TGTGCCAGCAGCTTTAGGCCGACAGGGTCCAACTATGGCTACACCTTC. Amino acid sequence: CASSFRPTGSNYGYTF.

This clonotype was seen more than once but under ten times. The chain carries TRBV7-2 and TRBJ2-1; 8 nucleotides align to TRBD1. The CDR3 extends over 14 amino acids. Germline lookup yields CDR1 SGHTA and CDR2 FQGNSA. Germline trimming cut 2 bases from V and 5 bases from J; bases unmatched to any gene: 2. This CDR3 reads CASSLQGADNEQFF. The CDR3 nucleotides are TGTGCCAGCAGCTTACAGGGGGCAGACAATGAGCAGTTCTTC.